Shown below are 11 T cell receptor beta chains from a single sample sequenced in a study of blood T cell repertoires in COVID-19. Profiled with immunoSEQ multiplex PCR; TCRdb holds only in-frame clones, not every one. The table has about 75,000 clones, 79% seen once. What was sequenced was peripheral blood. The receptor source for this set is a woman aged 80 or over with active or convalescent COVID-19.

The rearrangement uses TRBV29-1 and TRBJ2-5; D possibly corresponds to TRBD2 (5 bases). The CDR3 has 12 amino acids. Trimming took 3 bases from V and 4 from J, leaving 9 bases between them. Germline CDR1 is SQVTM and CDR2 is ANQGSEA. This CDR3 reads CSVDRDRETQYF. CDR3 DNA: TGCAGCGTTGATCGGGATCGAGAGACCCAGTACTTC.

The chain joins TRBV30 to TRBJ1-4, with D possibly TRBD1 on 6 matching bases. The germline V gene has CDR1 GTSNPN and CDR2 SVGIG (reference sequence). V lost 5 bases, J lost 3 bases, and 10 bases lay in between. CDR3 length equals 13 residues. Here the CDR3 reads CAWQTGANEKLFF. The CDR3 nucleotides are TGTGCCTGGCAGACAGGAGCTAATGAAAAACTGTTTTTT.

This chain links TRBV10-3 with TRBJ2-5; perhaps TRBD2 as D (7 bases). Trimming took off 2 bases at V and 4 bases at J, with 17 bases between the two ends. This CDR3 contains 16 residues. Germline CDR1 and CDR2: ENHRY and SYGVKD. CDR3 amino acids: CAISEGLQGLRETQYF. CDR3 sequence (DNA): TGTGCCATCAGTGAGGGACTACAGGGACTACGAGAGACCCAGTACTTC.

The J gene is TRBJ2-5, the V gene TRBV7-2; tentatively, D is TRBD2 (5 bases). Deletions cut 0 bases from V and 12 bases from J, with 23 bases between. The germline gives CDR1 SGHTA, CDR2 FQGNSA. CDR3 length: 16 residues. CDR3 in amino acids: CASSLAPTDWTEHKYF. DNA of the CDR3: TGTGCCAGCAGCTTAGCCCCGACGGACTGGACGGAACACAAGTACTTC.

The chain uses TRBV19 and TRBJ1-5; tentatively, D is TRBD1 (6 bases). Germline V CDR1 and CDR2: LNHDA, SQIVND (reference sequence). CDR3 length equals 15 residues. Trimming took off 7 bases at V and 6 bases at J, with 19 bases between the two ends. The CDR3 DNA sequence: TGTGCCAGTACTGGCCCGGGACATGTTGGTCAGCCCCAGCATTTT. Encoded protein: CASTGPGHVGQPQHF.

The genes are TRBV27 and TRBJ2-7; 7 nucleotides agree with TRBD2. V was clipped by 8 bases and J by 4 bases; unmatched bases: 14. In germline, CDR1 is MNHEY, CDR2 SMNVEV (reference sequence). The CDR3 loop spans 15 amino acids. The CDR3 loop is CASGWTGGYLYEQYF. CDR3 bases: TGTGCCAGCGGCTGGACCGGGGGGTACCTTTACGAGCAGTACTTC.

The chain uses TRBV2 and TRBJ2-1, with D perhaps matching TRBD2 (5 bases). V lost 5 bases and J 7 bases, leaving 12 bases between the germline ends. The germline gives CDR1 SNHLY, CDR2 FYNNEI. The CDR3 length is 13 residues. CDR3 nucleotide sequence: TGTGCCAGCAGTTCCCTCCGGGAAAATGAGCAGTTCTTC. Encoded protein: CASSSLRENEQFF.

This chain joins TRBV10-3 and TRBJ2-7; possible D gene TRBD2, 5 bases. CDR1 is ENHRY, CDR2 SYGVKD, per germline. The CDR3 loop spans 15 amino acids. Trimming removed 5 bases from V and 4 bases from J, with 18 bases in between. CDR3 DNA: TGTGCCATCAGTACCAACGGGATAACTACGTACGAGCAGTACTTC. Its protein is CAISTNGITTYEQYF.

The chain joins TRBV4-2 to TRBJ2-5; 12 positions match TRBD2. V lost 0 bases, J lost 4 bases, and 15 bases stayed unmatched. The CDR3 length is 20 residues. Germline CDR1 and CDR2: LGHNA and YNFKEQ. As DNA, the CDR3 is TGTGCCAGCAGCCAAGATGTCAGCTGGGTGACTAGCGGGAGCGGAGAGACCCAGTACTTC. Translated, it gives CASSQDVSWVTSGSGETQYF.

This clone appeared once. The genes are TRBV28 and TRBJ2-7, with no clear D. This CDR3 region has 14 residues. Germline loops: CDR1 MDHEN, CDR2 SYDVKM. The ends were cut back, 10 bases at V and 2 bases at J, with 18 bases in the middle. The CDR3 DNA is TGTGCCATCGGCGGAGTTTCGGCCCCCTACGAGCAGTACTTC. It yields the protein CAIGGVSAPYEQYF. Supplemented by reference TRBV28 and TRBJ2-7, the full variable domain reads DVKVTQSSRYLVKRTGEKVFLECVQDMDHENMFWYRQDPGLGLRLIYFSYDVKMKEKGDIPEGYSVSREKKERFSLILESASTNQTSMYLCAIGGVSAPYEQYFGPGTRLTVT.

This clone has a handful of counts. V is TRBV12-3 or TRBV12-4 and J is TRBJ2-1; D gene ambiguous. V lost 1 base, J lost 9 bases, and 7 bases lay in between. The length of the CDR3 is 12 residues. The CDR3 protein is CASSLVASEQFF. As DNA, the CDR3 is TGTGCCAGCAGTTTAGTAGCATCTGAGCAGTTCTTC.